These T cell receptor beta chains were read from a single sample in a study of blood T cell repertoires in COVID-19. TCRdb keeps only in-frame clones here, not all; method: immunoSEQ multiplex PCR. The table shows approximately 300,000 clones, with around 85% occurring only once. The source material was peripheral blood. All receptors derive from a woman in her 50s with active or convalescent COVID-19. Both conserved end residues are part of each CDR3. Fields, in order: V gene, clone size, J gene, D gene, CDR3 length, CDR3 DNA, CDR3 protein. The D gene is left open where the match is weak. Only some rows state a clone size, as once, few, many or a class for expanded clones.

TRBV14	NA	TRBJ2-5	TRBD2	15	TGTGCCAGCAGCCAACCAGCGGGAGTTAGAGAGACCCAGTACTTC	CASSQPAGVRETQYF
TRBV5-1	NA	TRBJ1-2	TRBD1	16	TGCGCCAGCAGCTGGGAGTGGGGACAGGGGAACTATGGCTACACCTTC	CASSWEWGQGNYGYTF
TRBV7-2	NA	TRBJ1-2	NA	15	TGTGCCAGCAGCCTCCGTCGGGGGATGGGGAATGGCTACACCTTC	CASSLRRGMGNGYTF
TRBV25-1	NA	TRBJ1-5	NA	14	TGTGCCAGCAGTCCCATAGGGGTAACTCAGCCCCAGCATTTT	CASSPIGVTQPQHF
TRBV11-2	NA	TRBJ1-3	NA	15	TGTGCCAGCAGCACTAGAGGGGGTGTCGGAAACACCATATATTTT	CASSTRGGVGNTIYF
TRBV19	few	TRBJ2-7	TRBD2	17	TGTGCCAGTAGTGCGAACGGGGTAGCGGGAGAAGGCTACGAGCAGTACTTC	CASSANGVAGEGYEQYF
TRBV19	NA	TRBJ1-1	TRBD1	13	TGTGCCAGTATTCCGACAGGGCGAACTGAAGCTTTCTTT	CASIPTGRTEAFF
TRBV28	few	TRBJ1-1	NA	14	TGTGCCAGCAGATTACCACGCCAGATGGCTGAAGCTTTCTTT	CASRLPRQMAEAFF
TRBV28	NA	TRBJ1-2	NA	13	TGTGCCAGCAGTTTTTCCAGTAACTATGGCTACACCTTC	CASSFSSNYGYTF
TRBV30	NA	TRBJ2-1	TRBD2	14	TGTGCCTGGAGTGTACAAGCGGGAGGGGGTGAGCAGTTCTTC	CAWSVQAGGGEQFF
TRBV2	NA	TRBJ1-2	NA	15	TGTGCCAGCAGTGCCCGTCGTGTGGCGGTGAGTGGCTACACCTTC	CASSARRVAVSGYTF
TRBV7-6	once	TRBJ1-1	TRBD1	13	TGTGCCAGCAGCCCCCGGGACAGGGGTAGAGCTTTCTTT	CASSPRDRGRAFF
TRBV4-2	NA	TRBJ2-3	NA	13	TGTGCCAGCAGCCAAGATGACAGGGATACGCAGTATTTT	CASSQDDRDTQYF
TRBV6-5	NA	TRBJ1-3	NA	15	TGTGCCAGCAGTCCTCGTGCGGGAAGACTTCACACCATATATTTT	CASSPRAGRLHTIYF
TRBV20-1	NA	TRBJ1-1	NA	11	TGCAGTGCTAGTAGCTCGGACAGAGCTTTCTTT	CSASSSDRAFF
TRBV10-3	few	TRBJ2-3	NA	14	TGTGCCATCAGGAAAGTTTCGGGCACAGATACGCAGTATTTT	CAIRKVSGTDTQYF
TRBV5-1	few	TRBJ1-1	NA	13	TGCGCCAGTTCAAGGGGCAGGGACACTGAAGCTTTCTTT	CASSRGRDTEAFF
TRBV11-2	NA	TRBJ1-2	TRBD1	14	TGTGCCAGCAGCCTGGACAGGTCTAACTATGGCTACACCTTC	CASSLDRSNYGYTF
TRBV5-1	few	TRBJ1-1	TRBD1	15	TGCGCCAGCGGGACAGGGGCCTTCATGAACACTGAAGCTTTCTTT	CASGTGAFMNTEAFF
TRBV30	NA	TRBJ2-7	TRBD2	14	TGTGCCTGGAGTGGTCTCGGGGGGTCCTACGAGCAGTACTTC	CAWSGLGGSYEQYF
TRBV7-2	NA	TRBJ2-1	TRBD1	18	TGTGCCAGCAGCCTAAGGTGGCAGATGTGGACAGGGAACAATGAGCAGTTCTTC	CASSLRWQMWTGNNEQFF
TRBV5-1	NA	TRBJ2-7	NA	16	TGCGCCAGCAGCCTGTACTCAAGCAACCTCCTCTACGAGCAGTACTTC	CASSLYSSNLLYEQYF
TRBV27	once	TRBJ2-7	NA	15	TGTGCCAGCAGGGGTGCCCGCGGGCCTTCCTACGAGCAGTACTTC	CASRGARGPSYEQYF
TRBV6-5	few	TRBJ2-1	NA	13	TGTGCCAGCAGCCGAGGGCCGGACAATGAGCAGTTCTTC	CASSRGPDNEQFF
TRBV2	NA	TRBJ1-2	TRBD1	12	TGTGCCAGCAGTGAGGACAGGAGGGGCTACACCTTC	CASSEDRRGYTF
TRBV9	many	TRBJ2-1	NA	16	TGTGCCAGCAGCCCCGACCCCAGGGGAAAGGACAATGAGCAGTTCTTC	CASSPDPRGKDNEQFF
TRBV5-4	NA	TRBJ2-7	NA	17	TGTGCCAGCAGCTTGGAAGGGGGAAGATTGGTCGTATACGAGCAGTACTTC	CASSLEGGRLVVYEQYF
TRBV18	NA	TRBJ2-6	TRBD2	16	TGTGCCAGCTCACCTGGGGGGGGATCTGGGGCCAACGTCCTGACTTTC	CASSPGGGSGANVLTF
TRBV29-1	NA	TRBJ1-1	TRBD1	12	TGCAGCGGGGGACAGGTCAACACTGAAGCTTTCTTT	CSGGQVNTEAFF
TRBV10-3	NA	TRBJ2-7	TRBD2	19	TGTGCCATCAGCGACATCTCGACCCCAGGGACTAGAGGCCCCTACGAGCAGTACTTC	CAISDISTPGTRGPYEQYF
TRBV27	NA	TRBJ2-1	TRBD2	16	TGTGCCAGCAGACTCCTAGCGGGACACTCCTACAATGAGCAGTTCTTC	CASRLLAGHSYNEQFF
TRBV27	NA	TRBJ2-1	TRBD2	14	TGTGCCAGCAGGCTAGCGGGAGCGGGCAATGAGCAGTTCTTC	CASRLAGAGNEQFF
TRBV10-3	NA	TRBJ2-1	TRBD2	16	TGTGCCATCAGTGAGTCAAGCGGGGGCTTCTACAATGAGCAGTTCTTC	CAISESSGGFYNEQFF
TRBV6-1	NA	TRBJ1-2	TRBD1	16	TGTGCCAGCAGTGACCGCGGGACAGGGTACGGCTATGGCTACACCTTC	CASSDRGTGYGYGYTF
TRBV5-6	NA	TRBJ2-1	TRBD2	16	TGTGCCAGCAGCAGCTATTTGCGGGAGGCCTACAATGAGCAGTTCTTC	CASSSYLREAYNEQFF
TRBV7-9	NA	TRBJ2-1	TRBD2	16	TGTGCCAGCAGCTTCAAATTAAGTCTGGGGGAGGGGGAGCAGTTCTTC	CASSFKLSLGEGEQFF
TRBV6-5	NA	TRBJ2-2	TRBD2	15	TGTGCCAGCAGTCCTAGACTAGCGGGAGATGTGGAGCTGTTTTTT	CASSPRLAGDVELFF
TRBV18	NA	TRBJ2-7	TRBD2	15	TGTGCCAGCTCACCACGGGCGGGAGTCGGATACGAGCAGTACTTC	CASSPRAGVGYEQYF
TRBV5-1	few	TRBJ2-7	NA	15	TGCGCCAGCAGCTTTGTAGGACAGGGAGGGTACGAGCAGTACTTC	CASSFVGQGGYEQYF
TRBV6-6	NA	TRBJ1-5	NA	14	TGTGCCAGCAGTTACCCGGGAAGCAATCAGCCCCAGCATTTT	CASSYPGSNQPQHF
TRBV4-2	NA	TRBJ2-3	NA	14	TGTGCCAGCAGCCGCACTAGAAGCACAGATACGCAGTATTTT	CASSRTRSTDTQYF
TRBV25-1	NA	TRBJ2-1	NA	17	TGTGCCAGCACGGCGGTAGTTGGGCGGGGTGCGAGCAATGAGCAGTTCTTC	CASTAVVGRGASNEQFF
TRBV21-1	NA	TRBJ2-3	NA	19	TGTGCCATAGGAGGGACTAGCGGGAGACGTAATCGCCGCACAGATACGCAGTATTTT	CAIGGTSGRRNRRTDTQYF
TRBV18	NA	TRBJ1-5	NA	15	TGTGCCAGCTCACCTTCGGGGGGTAGCAATGAGCCCCAGCATTTT	CASSPSGGSNEPQHF
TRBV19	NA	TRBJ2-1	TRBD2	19	TGTGCCAGTAGGGATCTCGGACTAGCGGGAGGGAGCTCCTACAATGAGCAGTTCTTC	CASRDLGLAGGSSYNEQFF
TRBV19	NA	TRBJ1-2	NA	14	TGTGCCAGTAGTATGTCTACAGGGTACTATGGCTACACCTTC	CASSMSTGYYGYTF
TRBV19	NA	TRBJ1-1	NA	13	TGTGCCAGTAGTGGGGGCTTCGGCACTGAAGCTTTCTTT	CASSGGFGTEAFF
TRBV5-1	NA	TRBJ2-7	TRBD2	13	TGCGCCAGCAGGGGACTAGGGGGCTACGAGCAGTACTTC	CASRGLGGYEQYF
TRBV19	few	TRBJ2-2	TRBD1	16	TGTGCCAGTAGTAAAGGACAGGGAGCGAACACCGGGGAGCTGTTTTTT	CASSKGQGANTGELFF
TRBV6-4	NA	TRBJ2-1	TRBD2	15	TGTGCCAGCGCCGGCGAAGCGGGAGGTTACAATGAGCAGTTCTTC	CASAGEAGGYNEQFF
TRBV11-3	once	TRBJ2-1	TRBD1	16	TGTGCCAGCAGCCCGAGCACAGGGGGCTCCTACAATGAGCAGTTCTTC	CASSPSTGGSYNEQFF
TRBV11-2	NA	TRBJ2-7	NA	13	TGTGCCAGCAGCCCGGGACTGGAGACCGAGCAGTACTTC	CASSPGLETEQYF